This T cell receptor beta chain was obtained from a study of T-cell memory formation after mild COVID-19. Study-level results: Clones that contracted clustered mainly in CM and EM if CD4+ and in EMRA if CD8+.

TCRdb reprocessed the 5' RACE reads with MiXCR, giving one entry per CDR3 protein. The sample comprises some 190,000 distinct CDR3 sequences, around 17% of which are singletons, and 2.4% rests with the top ten. Germline CDR1 is MNHEY and CDR2 is SVGAGI. V was shortened by 2 bases and J by 9 bases, with 13 bases between the two germline ends. The CDR3 has 13 amino acids. A word on this clonotype: Its cognate antigen is unknown.

The sequenced sample consisted of PBMCs or a T cell subset sorted from them (not recorded which). V is TRBV6-5 and J is TRBJ1-1; D call uncertain. This clonotype originated in an adult woman who had mild COVID-19 (a few samples of this study predate the infection). Cell type and time point are not known. CDR3 in DNA: TGTGCCAGCAGTTACGACGCAACCGACAAAGCTTTCTTT. Protein sequence: CASSYDATDKAFF.